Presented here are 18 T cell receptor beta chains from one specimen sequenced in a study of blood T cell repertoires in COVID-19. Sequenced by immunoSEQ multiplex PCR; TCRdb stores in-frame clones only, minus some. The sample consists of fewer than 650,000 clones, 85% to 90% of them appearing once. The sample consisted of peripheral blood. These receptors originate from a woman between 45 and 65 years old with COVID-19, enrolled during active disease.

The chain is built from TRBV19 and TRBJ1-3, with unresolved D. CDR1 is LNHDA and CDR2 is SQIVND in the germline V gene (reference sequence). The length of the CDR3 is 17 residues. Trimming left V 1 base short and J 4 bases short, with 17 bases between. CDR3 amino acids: CASSIAPGMSSGNTIYF. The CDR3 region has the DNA TGTGCCAGTAGTATAGCCCCCGGGATGTCCTCAGGAAACACCATATATTTT.

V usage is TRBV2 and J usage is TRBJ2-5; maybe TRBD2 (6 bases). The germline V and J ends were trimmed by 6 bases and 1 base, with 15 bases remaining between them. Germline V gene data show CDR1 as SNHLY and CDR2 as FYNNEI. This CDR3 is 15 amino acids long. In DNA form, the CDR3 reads TGTGCCAGCAGCCTTTCGGTAGCGGCCCAAGAGACCCAGTACTTC. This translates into CASSLSVAAQETQYF.

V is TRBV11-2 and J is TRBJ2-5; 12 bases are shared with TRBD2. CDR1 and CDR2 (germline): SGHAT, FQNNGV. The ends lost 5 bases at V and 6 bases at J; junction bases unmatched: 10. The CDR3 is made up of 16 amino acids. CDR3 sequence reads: CASSERTSGAAKTQYF. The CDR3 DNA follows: TGTGCCAGCAGCGAACGGACTAGCGGGGCAGCGAAGACCCAGTACTTC.

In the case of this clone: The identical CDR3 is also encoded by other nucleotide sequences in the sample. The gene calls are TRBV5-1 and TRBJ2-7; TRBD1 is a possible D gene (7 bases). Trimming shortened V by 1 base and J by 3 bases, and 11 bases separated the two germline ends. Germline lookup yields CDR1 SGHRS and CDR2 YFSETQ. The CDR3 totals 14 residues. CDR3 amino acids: CASSLSQGGYEQYF. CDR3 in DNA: TGCGCCAGCAGCTTGAGTCAGGGGGGCTACGAGCAGTACTTC.

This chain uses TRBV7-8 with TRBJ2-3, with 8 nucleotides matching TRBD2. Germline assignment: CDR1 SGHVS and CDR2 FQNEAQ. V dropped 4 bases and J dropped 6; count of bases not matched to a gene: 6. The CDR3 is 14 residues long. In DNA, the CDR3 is TGTGCCAGCAGCTATACGGGGGGGCCGGATACGCAGTATTTT. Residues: CASSYTGGPDTQYF.

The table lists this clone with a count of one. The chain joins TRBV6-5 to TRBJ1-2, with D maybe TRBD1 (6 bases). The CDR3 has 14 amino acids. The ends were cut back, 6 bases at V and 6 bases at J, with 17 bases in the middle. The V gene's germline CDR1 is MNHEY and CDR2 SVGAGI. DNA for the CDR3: TGTGCCAGCAGCACCAGGGGTCGGGTTAATGGCTACACCTTC. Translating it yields CASSTRGRVNGYTF.

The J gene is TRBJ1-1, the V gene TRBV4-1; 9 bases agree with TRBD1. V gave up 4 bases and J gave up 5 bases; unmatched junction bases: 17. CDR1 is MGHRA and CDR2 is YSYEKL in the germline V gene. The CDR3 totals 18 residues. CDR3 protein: CASSRFMLNRGRETEAFF. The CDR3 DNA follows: TGCGCCAGCAGCCGGTTTATGCTTAACAGGGGGCGCGAAACTGAAGCTTTCTTT.

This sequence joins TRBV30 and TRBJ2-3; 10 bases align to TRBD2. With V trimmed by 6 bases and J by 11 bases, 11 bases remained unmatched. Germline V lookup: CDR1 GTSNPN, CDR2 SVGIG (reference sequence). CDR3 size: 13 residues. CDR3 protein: CACKRGGQIGQYF. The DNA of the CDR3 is TGTGCCTGTAAGCGGGGGGGCCAAATAGGGCAGTATTTT.

CDR3 region: CASSTRQGQEPQHF. The DNA for the CDR3 is TGTGCCAGCAGCACTAGACAGGGCCAAGAGCCCCAGCATTTT. This chain joins TRBV21-1 and TRBJ1-5; TRBD1 reflects the table's D call only, with no check against the DNA. TRBV21-1 has pseudogene status. The CDR3 extends over 14 amino acids.

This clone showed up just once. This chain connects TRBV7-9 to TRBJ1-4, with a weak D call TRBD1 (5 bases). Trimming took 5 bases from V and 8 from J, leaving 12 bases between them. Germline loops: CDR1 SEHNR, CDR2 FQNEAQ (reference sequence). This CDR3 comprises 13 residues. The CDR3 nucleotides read TGTGCCAGCAGCCCGAAGGCAGGGGAAAAACTGTTTTTT. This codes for CASSPKAGEKLFF.

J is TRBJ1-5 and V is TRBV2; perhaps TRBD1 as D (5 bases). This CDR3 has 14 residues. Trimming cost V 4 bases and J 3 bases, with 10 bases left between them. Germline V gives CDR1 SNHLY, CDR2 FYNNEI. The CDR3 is CASSGRDFNQPQHF. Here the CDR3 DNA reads TGTGCCAGCAGTGGAAGGGACTTCAATCAGCCCCAGCATTTT.

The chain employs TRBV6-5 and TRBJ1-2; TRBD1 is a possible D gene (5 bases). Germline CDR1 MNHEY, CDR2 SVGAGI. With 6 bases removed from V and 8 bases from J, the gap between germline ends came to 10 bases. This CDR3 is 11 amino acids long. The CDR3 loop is CASRGRGGYTF. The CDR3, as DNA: TGTGCCAGCAGGGGGCGAGGAGGCTACACCTTC.

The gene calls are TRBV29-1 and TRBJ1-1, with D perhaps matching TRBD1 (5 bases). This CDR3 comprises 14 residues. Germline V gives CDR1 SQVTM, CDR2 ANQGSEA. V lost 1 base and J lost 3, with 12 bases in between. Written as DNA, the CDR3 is TGCAGCGTTGAAGCCCGGCCGGGGGACACTGAAGCTTTCTTT. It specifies CSVEARPGDTEAFF.

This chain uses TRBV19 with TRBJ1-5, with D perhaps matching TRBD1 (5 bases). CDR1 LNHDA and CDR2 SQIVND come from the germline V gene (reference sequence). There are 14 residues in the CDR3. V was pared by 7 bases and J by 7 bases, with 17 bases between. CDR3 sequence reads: CASMAGPSGQPQHF. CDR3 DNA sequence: TGTGCCAGTATGGCAGGGCCAAGCGGGCAGCCCCAGCATTTT. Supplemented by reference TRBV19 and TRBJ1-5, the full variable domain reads DGGITQSPKYLFRKEGQNVTLSCEQNLNHDAMYWYRQDPGQGLRLIYYSQIVNDFQKGDIAEGYSVSREKKESFPLTVTSAQKNPTAFYLCASMAGPSGQPQHFGDGTRLSIL.

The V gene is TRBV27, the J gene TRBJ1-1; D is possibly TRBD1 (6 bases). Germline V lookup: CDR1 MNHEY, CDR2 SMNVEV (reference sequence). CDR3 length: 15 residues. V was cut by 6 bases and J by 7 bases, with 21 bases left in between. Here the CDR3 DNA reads TGTGCCAGCAGGCGCTTGTTGGGGGCCCGAGGTGAAGCTTTCTTT. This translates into CASRRLLGARGEAFF.

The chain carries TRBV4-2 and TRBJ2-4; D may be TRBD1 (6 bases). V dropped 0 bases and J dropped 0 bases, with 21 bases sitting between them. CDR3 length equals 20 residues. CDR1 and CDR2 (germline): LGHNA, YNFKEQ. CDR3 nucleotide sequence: TGTGCCAGCAGCCAAGATCTTCCTATCCCCGGACAGTTAGCCAAAAACATTCAGTACTTC. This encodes CASSQDLPIPGQLAKNIQYF.

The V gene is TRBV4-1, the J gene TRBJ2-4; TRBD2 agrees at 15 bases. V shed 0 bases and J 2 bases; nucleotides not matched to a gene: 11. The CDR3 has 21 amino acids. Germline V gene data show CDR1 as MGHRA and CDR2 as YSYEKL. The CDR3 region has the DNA TGCGCCAGCAGCCAAGAGCTAGGGACTAGCGGGGGGCCTCTGACCAAAAACATTCAGTACTTC. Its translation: CASSQELGTSGGPLTKNIQYF.

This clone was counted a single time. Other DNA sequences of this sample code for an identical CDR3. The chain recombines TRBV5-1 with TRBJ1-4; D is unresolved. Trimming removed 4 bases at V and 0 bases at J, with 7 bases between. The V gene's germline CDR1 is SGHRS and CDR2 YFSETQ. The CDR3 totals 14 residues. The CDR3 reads CASSLRATNEKLFF. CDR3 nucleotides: TGCGCCAGCAGCCTGAGAGCAACTAATGAAAAACTGTTTTTT.